This T cell receptor beta chain is drawn from a study of cytomegalovirus exposure and HLA in healthy donors. PCR amplification relied on 60 Vbeta primers (plus 13 Jbeta primers). TCRdb keeps only in-frame clones here, not all; method: immunoSEQ multiplex PCR. Across some 150,000 clones, the top ten clones capture 2.2% of the sample. Comment on this clone: Its target is unknown.

Findings and limits, study-wide: The number of N-insertions in an Asian-associated ancestry cluster was reportedly below the roughly 670-donor mean in a later analysis. Common viral pathogens (according to a later analysis) appeared linked to several of the most significant clusters.

This CDR3 is built from 13 residues. The V and J ends lost 7 bases and 0 bases respectively, with 8 bases between them. CDR1 and CDR2 (germline): MNHEY, SVGAGI. The sequence was obtained from a woman between 18 and 29 years old in good health and CMV-seronegative. Input material: PBMCs. The V call is TRBV6-5, the J call TRBJ2-3, with D possibly TRBD2 on 5 matching bases. The CDR3 loop reads CASIGGSTDTQYF. In DNA form, the CDR3 reads TGTGCCAGCATTGGCGGGAGCACAGATACGCAGTATTTT.